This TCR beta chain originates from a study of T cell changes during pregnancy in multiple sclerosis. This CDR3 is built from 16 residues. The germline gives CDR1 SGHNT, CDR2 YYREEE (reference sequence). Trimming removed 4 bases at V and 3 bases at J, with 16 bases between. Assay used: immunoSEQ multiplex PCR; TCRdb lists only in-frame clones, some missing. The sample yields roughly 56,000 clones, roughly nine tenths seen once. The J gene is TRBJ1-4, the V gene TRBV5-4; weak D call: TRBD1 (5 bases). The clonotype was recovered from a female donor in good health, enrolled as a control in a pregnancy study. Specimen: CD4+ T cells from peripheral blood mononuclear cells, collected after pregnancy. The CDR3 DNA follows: TGTGCCAGCAGCACCAAAATGGAGGGGCCTAATGAAAAACTGTTTTTT. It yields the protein CASSTKMEGPNEKLFF.